The TCR beta chain described here comes from a study of blood T cell repertoires in COVID-19. This clone was seen just once. Study processing details: Reference gene primer amplification in the assay estimated nucleated cell counts. Measured with immunoSEQ multiplex PCR; TCRdb has only the in-frame clones, and not every one. V and J calls plus clone size are reproduced from that table; the DNA served to infer D and trimming. The sample lists approximately 300,000 clones, 70% to 90% occurring once. V lost 2 bases to trimming and J lost 2 bases; unmatched junction nucleotides: 3. Germline V lookup: CDR1 GTSNPN, CDR2 SVGIG (reference sequence). CDR3 length equals 15 residues.

The receptor was isolated from a woman aged 50 to 60 with active or convalescent COVID-19. Sequenced: peripheral blood. The genes are TRBV30 and TRBJ1-6, with 7 bases that match TRBD1. CDR3 protein: CAWSTRGAYNSPLHF. The CDR3 DNA reads as TGTGCCTGGAGTACCAGGGGGGCCTATAATTCACCCCTCCACTTT.